Below, 13 T cell receptor beta chains from the same sample are listed, as sequenced in a study of PD-1 blockade in classical Hodgkin lymphoma. Only in-frame clones appear in the TCRdb table, and some are missing; sequencing was by immunoSEQ multiplex PCR. The sample includes 70,000 or so clones, 71% seen only once; the top ten take roughly 9.1%. Each patient experienced a relapse that followed autologous stem cell transplantation, and brentuximab vedotin exposure varied. The specimen was peripheral blood mononuclear cells (PBMCs), collected before the second cycle of nivolumab. These receptors originate from a human donor with classical Hodgkin lymphoma.

The CDR3 spells CASSSGPNYGYTF. The CDR3 region has the DNA TGTGCCAGCAGTTCGGGACCGAACTATGGCTACACCTTC. The rearrangement uses TRBV27 and TRBJ1-2; D is perhaps TRBD1 (5 bases). V lost 4 bases and J lost 2, with 8 bases in between. Germline CDR1 reads MNHEY; CDR2 reads SMNVEV (reference sequence). The CDR3 spans 13 residues.

The sample holds a few counts of this clone. This chain uses TRBV30 with TRBJ1-5; D gene ambiguous. V lost 2 bases and J 4 bases, leaving 12 bases between the germline ends. Germline loops: CDR1 GTSNPN, CDR2 SVGIG (reference sequence). The CDR3 contains 14 residues. In DNA form, the CDR3 reads TGTGCCTGGAGTCAAATGAGTGGGAATCAGCCCCAGCATTTT. Residues: CAWSQMSGNQPQHF. The full variable domain, with the rest looked up from reference TRBV30 and TRBJ1-5, is SQTIHQWPATLVQPVGSPLSLECTVEGTSNPNLYWYRQAAGRGLQLLFYSVGIGQISSEVPQNLSASRPQDRQFILSSKKLLLSDSGFYLCAWSQMSGNQPQHFGDGTRLSIL.

This sequence joins TRBV5-1 and TRBJ1-5; D is unresolved. V dropped 0 bases and J dropped 0 bases, with 7 bases sitting between them. The V gene's germline CDR1 is SGHRS and CDR2 YFSETQ. There are 15 residues in the CDR3. CDR3 residues: CASSLAGYSNQPQHF. The CDR3 DNA sequence: TGCGCCAGCAGCTTGGCAGGATATAGCAATCAGCCCCAGCATTTT.

About this clone: Other DNA sequences of this sample code for an identical CDR3. The chain recombines TRBV5-1 with TRBJ2-1, with D perhaps assigned TRBD1 or TRBD2 (5 bases each). Germline V lookup: CDR1 SGHRS, CDR2 YFSETQ. Trimming removed 0 bases at V and 2 bases at J, with 9 bases between. The CDR3 is 15 amino acids. The CDR3 DNA reads as TGCGCCAGCAGCTTGGAGCCGGGGCCCTACAATGAGCAGTTCTTC. Its translation is CASSLEPGPYNEQFF.

The chain couples TRBV28 to TRBJ2-1; D not certain. Germline-derived CDR1 and CDR2 are MDHEN and SYDVKM. The CDR3 covers 15 residues. With 7 bases removed from V and 0 bases from J, the gap between germline ends came to 13 bases. CDR3 coding DNA: TGTGCCAGCACCCCCCCGCAGAGCTCCTACAATGAGCAGTTCTTC. Translated: CASTPPQSSYNEQFF.

This rearrangement joins TRBV6-6 to TRBJ2-7; 8 bases are a match to TRBD1. The length of the CDR3 is 15 residues. CDR1 is MNHNY, CDR2 SVGAGI, per germline (reference sequence). V shed 2 bases and J 3 bases; nucleotides not matched to a gene: 6. The CDR3 here is CASSYTQGAGYEQYF. DNA of the CDR3: TGTGCCAGCAGTTACACCCAGGGGGCTGGCTACGAGCAGTACTTC.

V usage is TRBV10-2 and J usage is TRBJ2-5; tentatively, D is TRBD2 (7 bases). The ends were cut back, 5 bases at V and 7 bases at J, with 14 bases in the middle. Germline loops: CDR1 WSHSY, CDR2 SAAADI. The CDR3 totals 13 residues. The CDR3: CASSTQGRGTQYF. In nucleotides, the CDR3 is TGCGCCAGCAGTACCCAGGGGAGGGGGACCCAGTACTTC.

This chain's CDR3 is CSVELGQQNYGYTF. The CDR3 nucleotides read TGCAGCGTTGAATTGGGACAACAAAACTATGGCTACACCTTC. The chain uses TRBV29-1 and TRBJ1-2; D perhaps matches TRBD1 (6 bases). V lost 2 bases, J lost 2 bases, and 12 bases lay in between. This CDR3 spans 14 amino acids. The germline gives CDR1 SQVTM, CDR2 ANQGSEA.

The gene calls are TRBV5-4 and TRBJ2-7; 7 bases line up with TRBD2. Losses at the gene ends were 4 bases for V and 4 bases for J; bases not matched to a gene: 14. The CDR3 has 16 residues. Germline V gene lookup returns CDR1 SGHNT and CDR2 YYREEE (reference sequence). The CDR3 here is CASSTSRGGSWYEQYF. The CDR3 DNA reads as TGTGCCAGCAGCACAAGTAGGGGCGGGAGTTGGTACGAGCAGTACTTC.

Worth noting for this clone: The sample holds other DNA sequences that translate to the same CDR3. The rearrangement links TRBV28 to TRBJ2-7; D gene ambiguous. CDR3 length: 11 amino acids. Trimming shortened V by 3 bases and J by 7 bases, and 7 bases separated the two germline ends. Per germline, CDR1 MDHEN and CDR2 SYDVKM. The CDR3 nucleotides read TGTGCCAGCAGTTTCGGTGGGGAGCAGTACTTC. Translating it yields CASSFGGEQYF.

This clone was detected only once. The J gene is TRBJ2-1, the V gene TRBV5-1; tentatively, D is TRBD2 (6 bases). The V gene lost 4 bases and the J gene lost 9 bases, with 14 bases spanning the gap. CDR3 length equals 13 residues. Germline V lookup: CDR1 SGHRS, CDR2 YFSETQ. The CDR3 loop is CASSPGLSGEQFF. The CDR3 DNA reads TGCGCCAGCAGCCCCGGACTATCGGGTGAGCAGTTCTTC.

This clone has only a few counts. The V and J genes are TRBV9 and TRBJ1-3; no definite D call. V lost 4 bases to trimming and J lost 2 bases, with 4 bases between them. Germline-derived CDR1 and CDR2 are SGDLS and YYNGEE. The CDR3 covers 12 residues. CDR3 bases: TGTGCCAGCAGCTTCACTGGAAACACCATATATTTT. It yields the protein CASSFTGNTIYF.

The genes are TRBV5-1 and TRBJ2-4; possible D gene TRBD2, 5 bases. Germline lookup yields CDR1 SGHRS and CDR2 YFSETQ. There are 13 residues in the CDR3. Trimming stripped 4 bases from V and 6 bases from J, with 11 bases between. Written as DNA, the CDR3 is TGCGCCAGCAGCCGGGAAAATGGAAACATTCAGTACTTC. Protein: CASSRENGNIQYF.